One sample yielded the 28 T cell receptor beta chains listed below, sequenced in a study of vaccination and CD4 T cells after COVID-19. These receptors have no identified antigens. Cultured CD4+ T-cell DNA underwent Oncomine TCR Beta short-read sequencing. TCRdb re-analysed the PCR reads in MiXCR, keeping a single row per CDR3 protein. Of about 20,000 distinct CDR3 sequences listed, just over 60% are singletons. Treatment in this sample: roughly 10-day PBMC culture with coronavirus spike peptide pools or control peptides (ViraFEST assay). The sample consisted of CD4+ T cells from blood, cultured in vitro. These receptors were obtained from a human donor who had recovered from COVID-19.

The chain recombines TRBV6-1 with TRBJ1-5; tentatively, D is TRBD1 (6 bases). Germline V gene data show CDR1 as MNHNS and CDR2 as SASEGT. V lost 8 bases and J 6 bases, leaving 11 bases between the germline ends. This CDR3 has 12 residues. The CDR3 loop reads CASRDMTQPQHF. For the CDR3, the DNA is TGTGCCAGCCGGGACATGACTCAGCCCCAGCATTTT.

V gene TRBV10-3 combines with J gene TRBJ2-3, with 9 nucleotides matching TRBD2. V gave up 6 bases and J gave up 2 bases; unmatched junction bases: 15. The CDR3 runs 18 residues. In germline, CDR1 is ENHRY, CDR2 SYGVKD. CDR3 residues: CAIRPERASGVSTDTQYF. CDR3 DNA: TGTGCCATCAGGCCTGAAAGAGCTAGCGGGGTATCCACAGATACGCAGTATTTT.

This clonotype was seen a few times. The chain couples TRBV6-4 to TRBJ1-5; 7 bases align to TRBD1. The CDR3 has 18 amino acids. V trimming: 2 bases; J trimming: 3 bases; junction bases outside the gene matches: 13. CDR1 is MRHNA, CDR2 SNTAGT, per germline. In DNA, the CDR3 is TGTGCCAGCAGTGACCAAGGCCCACGACAGGGTCACAATCAGCCCCAGCATTTT. The encoded protein is CASSDQGPRQGHNQPQHF.

J is TRBJ1-6 and V is TRBV28; TRBD1 agrees at 11 bases. The CDR3 has 17 amino acids. Germline V gives CDR1 MDHEN, CDR2 SYDVKM. Unmatched junction bases numbered 7, after V lost 6 bases and J lost 3 bases. The CDR3 is CASRGDRGLLYNSPLHF. CDR3 nucleotides: TGTGCCAGCAGGGGGGACAGGGGGTTACTCTATAATTCACCCCTCCACTTT.

The chain combines TRBV28 with TRBJ1-5; a possible D gene is TRBD1 (6 bases). Trimming removed 5 bases at V and 2 bases at J, with 10 bases between. There are 14 residues in the CDR3. CDR1 MDHEN and CDR2 SYDVKM come from the germline V gene. In DNA form, the CDR3 reads TGTGCCAGCAGTATTAACAGGGGCAATCAGCCCCAGCATTTT. It is translated as CASSINRGNQPQHF.

CDR3 in amino acids: CSAGRVPLAKNIQYF. The CDR3 nucleotides are TGCAGTGCTGGGAGGGTCCCCCTAGCCAAAAACATTCAGTACTTC. The chain carries TRBV20-1 and TRBJ2-4; TRBD2 matches 7 bases. This CDR3 has 15 residues. The V gene's germline CDR1 is DFQATT and CDR2 SNEGSKA (reference sequence). Trimming cost V 5 bases and J 0 bases; bases outside gene matches: 7.

This clonotype turned up a few times. The chain joins TRBV6-1 to TRBJ2-2, with 9 nucleotides matching TRBD1. V shed 8 bases, J shed 4 bases, and the junction held 5 bases outside the gene matches. CDR1 MNHNS and CDR2 SASEGT come from the germline V gene. The CDR3 has 14 amino acids. CDR3 protein: CASRRDRATGELFF. The DNA of the CDR3 is TGTGCCAGCCGCCGGGACAGGGCCACCGGGGAGCTGTTTTTT.

J is TRBJ2-3 and V is TRBV11-1; the D is unclear. The length of the CDR3 is 15 residues. With 2 bases removed from V and 0 bases from J, the gap between germline ends came to 9 bases. Germline CDR1 is SGHAT and CDR2 is FQDESV (reference sequence). The CDR3 loop is CASSLLSGSTDTQYF. CDR3 nucleotides: TGTGCCAGCAGCTTATTGTCCGGTAGCACAGATACGCAGTATTTT.

The V and J genes are TRBV10-3 and TRBJ1-4; possibly TRBD1 for D (6 bases). The CDR3 is made up of 17 amino acids. Between the trimmed V and J ends, which lost 2 bases and 0 bases, there was a span of 13 bases. The germline gives CDR1 ENHRY, CDR2 SYGVKD. The CDR3 DNA reads as TGTGCCATCAGTGAGCGACAGGACCTTGCAACTAATGAAAAACTGTTTTTT. As protein: CAISERQDLATNEKLFF.

V and J are TRBV28 and TRBJ1-2, with D possibly TRBD1 on 6 matching bases. The CDR3 loop spans 13 amino acids. CDR1 is MDHEN and CDR2 is SYDVKM in the germline V gene. Trimming pared 10 bases from V and 2 bases from J, leaving 14 bases between. Written as DNA, the CDR3 is TGTGCCACGACCTTGACAGGCAACTATGGCTACACCTTC. Amino acids: CATTLTGNYGYTF.

V and J are TRBV12-3 or TRBV12-4 and TRBJ1-1; TRBD1 matches at 7 bases. J was trimmed by 0 bases and V by 8 bases; bases with no gene match: 6. The length of the CDR3 is 14 residues. As DNA, the CDR3 is TGTGCCAGCCAGGACAGGCACTTGAACACTGAAGCTTTCTTT. Translating gives CASQDRHLNTEAFF.

This clonotype has more than one count but fewer than ten. The V and J genes are TRBV27 and TRBJ2-5; 7 positions agree with TRBD1. Per the germline V gene, CDR1 is MNHEY and CDR2 is SMNVEV (reference sequence). V lost 5 bases, J lost 2 bases, and 2 bases stayed unmatched. The CDR3 totals 13 residues. The CDR3 reads CASSPGQQETQYF. The CDR3 DNA reads as TGTGCCAGCAGTCCGGGACAGCAAGAGACCCAGTACTTC.

This chain joins TRBV7-9 and TRBJ1-1; D is unclear. The CDR3 contains 13 residues. V was cut by 5 bases and J by 0 bases, with 7 bases left in between. The V gene's germline CDR1 is SEHNR and CDR2 FQNEAQ (reference sequence). The CDR3 loop is CASSPTVNTEAFF. In DNA form, the CDR3 reads TGTGCCAGCAGCCCAACGGTGAACACTGAAGCTTTCTTT. The variable domain in full, completed from reference TRBV7-9 and TRBJ1-1, reads DTGVSQNPRHKITKRGQNVTFRCDPISEHNRLYWYRQTLGQGPEFLTYFQNEAQLEKSRLLSDRFSAERPKGSFSTLEIQRTEQGDSAMYLCASSPTVNTEAFFGQGTRLTVV.

The V gene is TRBV5-4, the J gene TRBJ2-3; the match to TRBD2 covers 10 bases. This CDR3 region has 19 residues. The junction had 12 bases not matched to a gene; V was cut back by 0 bases and J by 2 bases. Germline V gives CDR1 SGHNT, CDR2 YYREEE (reference sequence). CDR3 coding DNA: TGTGCCAGCAGCTTGGGACTAGCGGGCCCTTTGGGGAACACAGATACGCAGTATTTT. This codes for CASSLGLAGPLGNTDTQYF.

This clonotype was observed a handful of times. This chain uses TRBV12-2 with TRBJ1-5. TRBV12-2 is annotated as a pseudogene. This CDR3 is 15 amino acids long. CDR3 protein: CASRPQTDLWQPQHF. The CDR3 nucleotides read TGTGCAAGTCGCCCGCAGACCGACCTCTGGCAGCCCCAGCATTTT.

The chain carries TRBV7-9 and TRBJ2-1; no clear D gene. Trimming took 3 bases from V and 0 from J, leaving 12 bases between them. Germline V gene lookup returns CDR1 SEHNR and CDR2 FQNEAQ (reference sequence). The CDR3 covers 16 residues. The CDR3 is CASSFLVTASYNEQFF. CDR3 nucleotides: TGTGCCAGCAGCTTCTTGGTGACGGCCTCCTACAATGAGCAGTTCTTC.

This clonotype is classed as medium-sized. The chain is built from TRBV2 and TRBJ1-5; D call uncertain. CDR3 size: 14 residues. V lost 4 bases, J lost 6 bases, and 13 bases lay in between. CDR1 and CDR2 from the germline V gene are SNHLY and FYNNEI. This chain's CDR3 is CASSGGRETQPQHF. For the CDR3, the DNA is TGTGCCAGCAGTGGCGGAAGAGAAACTCAGCCCCAGCATTTT.

The V call is TRBV19, the J call TRBJ1-5; tentative D call: TRBD1 (5 bases). From germline, CDR1 is LNHDA and CDR2 SQIVND (reference sequence). V lost 5 bases and J lost 7, with 12 bases in between. The CDR3 runs to 13 residues. The CDR3 DNA follows: TGTGCCAGTAGTGTCAGGGTTGGGCAGCCCCAGCATTTT. It encodes CASSVRVGQPQHF.

This clonotype was seen a few times. V usage is TRBV2 and J usage is TRBJ2-7; D gene uncertain. The germline CDR1 and CDR2 sequences are SNHLY and FYNNEI. There are 10 residues in the CDR3. The germline V and J ends were trimmed by 5 bases and 2 bases, with 1 base remaining between them. The CDR3 nucleotides are TGTGCCAGCAGTACCTACGAGCAGTACTTC. As protein: CASSTYEQYF. Full variable domain (outside the CDR3, taken from reference TRBV2 and TRBJ2-7): EPEVTQTPSHQVTQMGQEVILRCVPISNHLYFYWYRQILGQKVEFLVSFYNNEISEKSEIFDDQFSVERPDGSNFTLKIRSTKLEDSAMYFCASSTYEQYFGPGTRLTVT.

The rearrangement uses TRBV28 and TRBJ1-5, with TRBD1 as a possible D gene (5 bases). The CDR3 runs to 15 residues. V gave up 5 bases and J gave up 3 bases, with 14 bases separating them. Germline CDR1 MDHEN, CDR2 SYDVKM. The CDR3 bases are TGTGCCAGCAGTCCCTCTTTGGGGGTCAATCAGCCCCAGCATTTT. Protein sequence: CASSPSLGVNQPQHF.

This clonotype was detected only a few times. This chain joins TRBV20-1 and TRBJ1-1; D call uncertain. V lost 6 bases to trimming and J lost 5 bases, with 16 bases between them. CDR3 length equals 13 residues. Germline V CDR1 and CDR2: DFQATT, SNEGSKA (reference sequence). The CDR3 bases are TGCAGTGCCGTTATTCATAGGGAAACTGAAGCTTTCTTT. Translated: CSAVIHRETEAFF.

V usage is TRBV7-3 and J usage is TRBJ1-2, with D possibly matching TRBD1 (5 bases). V lost 3 bases to trimming and J lost 11 bases, with 25 bases between them. Germline CDR1 and CDR2: SGHTA and FQGTGA. This CDR3 comprises 16 residues. CDR3 in amino acids: CASSFMGGTRGKRYTF. Here the CDR3 DNA reads TGTGCCAGCAGCTTCATGGGGGGTACAAGGGGTAAGAGGTACACCTTC.

The V call is TRBV6-5, the J call TRBJ2-6, with D unresolved. The CDR3 sequence is 13 residues long. The V end lost 0 bases, the J end lost 3 bases, and 0 bases lay between the germline ends. CDR1 and CDR2 from the germline V gene are MNHEY and SVGAGI. This chain's CDR3 is CASSYSGANVLTF. The CDR3 region has the DNA TGTGCCAGCAGTTACTCTGGGGCCAACGTCCTGACTTTC.

The chain is built from TRBV7-8 and TRBJ2-1; TRBD1 agrees at 7 bases. The CDR3 sequence is 15 residues long. The V gene end was trimmed by 5 bases and the J gene end by 5 bases; junction bases not matched to a gene: 9. Germline assignment: CDR1 SGHVS and CDR2 FQNEAQ. The CDR3 sequence is CASSVRQGDHNEQFF. In DNA form, the CDR3 reads TGTGCCAGCAGCGTTCGACAGGGTGACCACAATGAGCAGTTCTTC. The full variable domain, its missing parts supplied by reference TRBV7-8 and TRBJ2-1, is GAGVSQSPRYKVAKRGQDVALRCDPISGHVSLFWYQQALGQGPEFLTYFQNEAQLDKSGLPSDRFFAERPEGSVSTLKIQRTQQEDSAVYLCASSVRQGDHNEQFFGPGTRLTVL.

A single count supports this clonotype. This chain uses TRBV2 with TRBJ1-1; TRBD1 is a possible D gene (5 bases). Germline lookup yields CDR1 SNHLY and CDR2 FYNNEI. The CDR3 has 13 amino acids. The ends were cut back, 4 bases at V and 7 bases at J, with 13 bases in the middle. The CDR3 loop is CASSAAGVVEAFF. In nucleotides, the CDR3 is TGTGCCAGCAGTGCGGCGGGGGTAGTTGAAGCTTTCTTT. The entire variable domain, with the rest obtained from reference TRBV2 and TRBJ1-1, is as follows: EPEVTQTPSHQVTQMGQEVILRCVPISNHLYFYWYRQILGQKVEFLVSFYNNEISEKSEIFDDQFSVERPDGSNFTLKIRSTKLEDSAMYFCASSAAGVVEAFFGQGTRLTVV.

V usage is TRBV21-1 and J usage is TRBJ1-1; the table's D call, TRBD1, was not checked against the DNA. TRBV21-1 counts as a pseudogene. This CDR3 is 16 amino acids long. The CDR3 sequence: CASSNDRGGKGTEAFF. The CDR3 coding sequence is TGTGCCAGCAGCAACGACCGGGGGGGCAAGGGCACTGAAGCTTTCTTT.

J is TRBJ2-2 and V is TRBV28; no clear D. This CDR3 region has 12 residues. With 8 bases removed from V and 4 bases from J, the gap between germline ends came to 8 bases. In germline, CDR1 is MDHEN, CDR2 SYDVKM. CDR3 protein: CASCGPTGELFF. CDR3 sequence (DNA): TGTGCCAGCTGTGGACCCACCGGGGAGCTGTTTTTT.

The chain is built from TRBV7-9 and TRBJ2-3; 9 nucleotides match TRBD2. J lost 5 bases, V lost 8 bases, and 5 bases had no gene match. The CDR3 is made up of 13 amino acids. Germline CDR1 reads SEHNR; CDR2 reads FQNEAQ (reference sequence). In DNA form, the CDR3 reads TGTGCCAGCCTAGCGGGGCGGGGAGATACGCAGTATTTT. It specifies CASLAGRGDTQYF.